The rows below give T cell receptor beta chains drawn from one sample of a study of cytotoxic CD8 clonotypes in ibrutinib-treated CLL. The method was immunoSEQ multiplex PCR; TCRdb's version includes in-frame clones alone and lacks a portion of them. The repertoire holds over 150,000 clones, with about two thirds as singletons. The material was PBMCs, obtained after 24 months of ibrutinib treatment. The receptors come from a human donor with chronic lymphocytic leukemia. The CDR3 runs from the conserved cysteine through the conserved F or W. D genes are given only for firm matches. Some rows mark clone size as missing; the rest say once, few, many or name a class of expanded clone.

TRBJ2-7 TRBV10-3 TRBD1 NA CAISGDQGAHEQYF TGTGCCATCAGTGGCGATCAGGGGGCGCACGAGCAGTACTTC
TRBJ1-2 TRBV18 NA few CASSPGYGYTF TGTGCCAGCTCACCAGGCTATGGCTACACCTTC
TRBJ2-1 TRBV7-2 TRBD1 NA CASSLVGTGYNEQFF TGTGCCAGCAGCTTAGTGGGGACAGGGTACAATGAGCAGTTCTTC
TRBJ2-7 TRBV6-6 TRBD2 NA CASSPSSSGSYEQYF TGTGCCAGCAGCCCCTCCTCTAGCGGGAGTTACGAGCAGTACTTC
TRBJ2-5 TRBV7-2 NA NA CASSGRLVGGETQYF TGTGCCAGCAGCGGAAGACTAGTTGGGGGGGAGACCCAGTACTTC
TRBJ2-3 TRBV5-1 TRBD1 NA CASSEQGSGADTQYF TGCGCCAGCAGCGAACAGGGGTCCGGGGCAGATACGCAGTATTTT
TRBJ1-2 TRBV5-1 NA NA CASSDREGSYGYTF TGCGCCAGCAGCGACAGAGAGGGCAGCTATGGCTACACCTTC
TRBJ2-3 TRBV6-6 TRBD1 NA CASSYWLGQGPDTQYF TGTGCCAGCAGTTACTGGTTGGGACAGGGCCCAGATACGCAGTATTTT
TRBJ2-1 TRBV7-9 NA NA CASRFFAGSSYNEQFF TGTGCCAGCAGATTCTTTGCGGGGAGCTCCTACAATGAGCAGTTCTTC
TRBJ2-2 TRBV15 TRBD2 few CATSRVRAGGPLTGELFF TGTGCCACCAGCAGAGTTCGAGCGGGAGGGCCTCTCACCGGGGAGCTGTTTTTT
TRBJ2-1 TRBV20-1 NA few CSARDRDEQFF TGCAGTGCTAGAGATCGGGATGAGCAGTTCTTC
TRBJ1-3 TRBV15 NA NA CATSRGGTLSFGNTIYF TGTGCCACCAGCAGAGGAGGGACTCTGAGTTTTGGAAACACCATATATTTT
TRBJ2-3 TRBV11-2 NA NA CASSFLSGPGTDTQYF TGTGCCAGCAGCTTCTTATCCGGACCCGGCACAGATACGCAGTATTTT
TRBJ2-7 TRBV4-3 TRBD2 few CASSQLGLAGRGEQYF TGCGCCAGCAGCCAGCTGGGACTAGCGGGACGAGGCGAGCAGTACTTC
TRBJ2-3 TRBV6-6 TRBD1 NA CASKQQGAGDTQYF TGTGCCAGCAAACAACAGGGGGCAGGAGATACGCAGTATTTT
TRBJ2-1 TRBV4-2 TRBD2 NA CASSRRGLAGSYNEQFF TGTGCCAGCAGCCGAAGGGGACTAGCGGGCTCCTACAATGAGCAGTTCTTC
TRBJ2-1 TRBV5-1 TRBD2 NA CASGTASGRNSSYNEQFF TGCGCCAGCGGTACGGCTAGCGGGAGGAATAGCTCCTACAATGAGCAGTTCTTC
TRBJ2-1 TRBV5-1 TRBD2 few CASSRTSGRGEQFF TGCGCCAGCAGCAGGACTAGCGGGAGAGGTGAGCAGTTCTTC
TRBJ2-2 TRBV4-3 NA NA CASSHTGTTTGELFF TGCGCCAGCAGCCATACCGGCACAACCACCGGGGAGCTGTTTTTT
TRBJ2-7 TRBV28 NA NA CASSWDREQYF TGTGCCAGCAGTTGGGATAGGGAGCAGTACTTC
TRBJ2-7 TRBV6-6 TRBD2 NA CASSNPGTSGTYEQYF TGTGCCAGCAGTAACCCCGGGACTAGCGGCACCTACGAGCAGTACTTC
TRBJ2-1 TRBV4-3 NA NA CASSQDIAASGEQFF TGCGCCAGCAGCCAAGACATAGCGGCCTCGGGTGAGCAGTTCTTC
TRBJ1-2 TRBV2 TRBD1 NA CASRAEIGDRGYTF TGTGCCAGCAGGGCCGAAATAGGGGACAGGGGCTACACCTTC
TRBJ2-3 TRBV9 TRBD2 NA CASGRESDTQYF TGTGCCAGCGGGCGGGAGTCAGATACGCAGTATTTT
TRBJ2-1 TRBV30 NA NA CAWSVAEGGSFF TGTGCCTGGAGTGTAGCGGAGGGAGGTTCGTTCTTC
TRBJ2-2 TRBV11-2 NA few CASSLANTGELFF TGTGCCAGCAGCTTAGCGAACACCGGGGAGCTGTTTTTT
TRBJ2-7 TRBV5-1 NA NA CASSLEGLADEQYF TGCGCCAGCAGCTTGGAGGGCTTAGCGGACGAGCAGTACTTC
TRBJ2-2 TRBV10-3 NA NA CAISESTQTGELFF TGTGCCATCAGTGAGTCGACTCAGACCGGGGAGCTGTTTTTT
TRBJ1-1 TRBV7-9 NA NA CASSTMGEGEAFF TGTGCCAGCAGCACAATGGGGGAGGGTGAAGCTTTCTTT
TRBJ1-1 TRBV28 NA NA CAIAGLFLEDTEAFF TGTGCCATCGCCGGCCTTTTCCTGGAGGACACTGAAGCTTTCTTT
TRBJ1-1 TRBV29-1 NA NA CSVETRVSTEAFF TGCAGCGTTGAAACCAGGGTGAGCACTGAAGCTTTCTTT
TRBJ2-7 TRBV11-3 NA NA CASSLGAGPYEQYF TGTGCCAGCAGCTTAGGCGCAGGCCCCTACGAGCAGTACTTC
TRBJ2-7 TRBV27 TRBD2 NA CASSSTGTSGTSYEQYF TGTGCCAGCAGTTCTACCGGGACTAGCGGAACCTCCTACGAGCAGTACTTC
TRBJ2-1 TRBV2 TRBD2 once CATNLGLAGYNEQFF TGTGCCACCAACCTTGGGCTAGCGGGGTACAATGAGCAGTTCTTC
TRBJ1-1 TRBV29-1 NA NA CSVATGEAFF TGCAGCGTGGCGACAGGCGAAGCTTTCTTT
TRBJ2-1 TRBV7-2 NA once CASSLVAYNEQFF TGTGCCAGCAGCTTAGTGGCGTACAATGAGCAGTTCTTC
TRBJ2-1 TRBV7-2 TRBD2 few CASRSGRAGNEQFF TGTGCCAGCCGAAGCGGGAGGGCAGGCAATGAGCAGTTCTTC
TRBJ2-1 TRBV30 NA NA CAWTPEYNNEQFF TGTGCCTGGACGCCCGAATATAACAATGAGCAGTTCTTC
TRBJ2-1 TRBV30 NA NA CAWSAGAEQFF TGTGCCTGGAGTGCGGGGGCTGAGCAGTTCTTC
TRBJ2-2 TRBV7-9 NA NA CASSLTRVNTGELFF TGTGCCAGCAGCTTAACCCGGGTGAACACCGGGGAGCTGTTTTTT
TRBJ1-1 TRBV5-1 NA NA CASSLSYGYTEAFF TGCGCCAGCAGCTTGTCGTACGGTTACACTGAAGCTTTCTTT
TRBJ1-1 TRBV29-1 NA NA CSVAWTASNTEAFF TGCAGCGTCGCCTGGACAGCCTCGAACACTGAAGCTTTCTTT
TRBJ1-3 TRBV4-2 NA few CASSQAVASGNTIYF TGTGCCAGCAGCCAGGCGGTTGCCTCTGGAAACACCATATATTTT
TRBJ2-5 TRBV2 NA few CASSGGLGETQYF TGTGCCAGCAGTGGGGGGCTAGGCGAGACCCAGTACTTC
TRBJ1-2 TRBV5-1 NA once CASSWDKNNYGYTF TGCGCCAGCAGCTGGGACAAAAATAACTATGGCTACACCTTC
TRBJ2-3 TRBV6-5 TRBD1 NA CASSSGTGTDTQYF TGTGCCAGCAGTTCCGGGACAGGGACAGATACGCAGTATTTT
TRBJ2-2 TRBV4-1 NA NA CASSQNWVGVRGNTGELFF TGCGCCAGCAGCCAAAATTGGGTAGGAGTGCGGGGGAACACCGGGGAGCTGTTTTTT
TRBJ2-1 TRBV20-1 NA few CSAPARNEQFF TGCAGTGCTCCGGCGCGCAATGAGCAGTTCTTC
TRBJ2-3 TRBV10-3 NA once CAISDLSDTQYF TGTGCCATCAGTGACTTGTCAGATACGCAGTATTTT
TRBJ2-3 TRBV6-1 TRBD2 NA CANAGLLASTDTQYF TGTGCCAACGCGGGACTACTCGCTAGCACAGATACGCAGTATTTT
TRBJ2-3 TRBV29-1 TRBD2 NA CSVELGRLTDTQYF TGCAGCGTGGAACTCGGGAGGTTGACAGATACGCAGTATTTT
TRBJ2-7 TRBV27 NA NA CASSLAKGGRTRNYEQYF TGTGCCAGCAGTTTAGCGAAAGGGGGACGGACCCGAAACTACGAGCAGTACTTC
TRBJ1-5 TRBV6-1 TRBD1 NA CASSDPTGTGFSFGQPQHF TGTGCCAGCAGTGATCCGACCGGGACAGGGTTTTCATTCGGTCAGCCCCAGCATTTT
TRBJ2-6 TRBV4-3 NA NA CASSQDSFSGANVLTF TGCGCCAGCAGCCAAGACAGCTTCTCTGGGGCCAACGTCCTGACTTTC
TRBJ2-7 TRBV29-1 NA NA CSVVTDGYEQYF TGCAGCGTTGTGACCGACGGGTACGAGCAGTACTTC
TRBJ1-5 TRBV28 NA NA CASRLQINQPQHF TGTGCCAGCAGGCTCCAGATCAATCAGCCCCAGCATTTT
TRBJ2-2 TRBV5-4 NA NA CASSAEGLWGELFF TGTGCCAGCAGCGCAGAGGGATTATGGGGGGAGCTGTTTTTT
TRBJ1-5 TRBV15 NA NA CATSRGRAQGWQPQHF TGTGCCACCAGCAGAGGACGAGCCCAGGGCTGGCAGCCCCAGCATTTT